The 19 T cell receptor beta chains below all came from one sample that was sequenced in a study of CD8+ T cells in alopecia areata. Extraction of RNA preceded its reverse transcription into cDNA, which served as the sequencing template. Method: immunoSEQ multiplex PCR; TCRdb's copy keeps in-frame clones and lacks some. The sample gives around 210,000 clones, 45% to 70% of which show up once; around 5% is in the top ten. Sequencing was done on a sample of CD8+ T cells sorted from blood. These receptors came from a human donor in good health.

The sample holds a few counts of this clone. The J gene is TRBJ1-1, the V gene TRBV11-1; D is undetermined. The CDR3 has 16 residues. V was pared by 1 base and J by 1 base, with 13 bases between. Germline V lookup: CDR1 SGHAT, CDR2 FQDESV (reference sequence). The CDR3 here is CASSLEAWQTNTEAFF. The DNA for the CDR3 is TGTGCCAGCAGCTTAGAGGCCTGGCAGACGAACACTGAAGCTTTCTTT.

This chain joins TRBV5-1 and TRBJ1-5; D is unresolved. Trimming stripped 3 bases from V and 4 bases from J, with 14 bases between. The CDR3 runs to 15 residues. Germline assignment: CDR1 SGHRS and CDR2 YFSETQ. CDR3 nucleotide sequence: TGCGCCAGCAGCTGGGCCGGACGGGAGAATCAGCCCCAGCATTTT. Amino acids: CASSWAGRENQPQHF.

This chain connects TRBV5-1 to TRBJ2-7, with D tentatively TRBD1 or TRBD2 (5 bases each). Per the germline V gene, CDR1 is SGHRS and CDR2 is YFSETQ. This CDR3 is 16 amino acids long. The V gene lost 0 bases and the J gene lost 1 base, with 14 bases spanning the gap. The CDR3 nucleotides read TGCGCCAGCAGCTTGGTCCTAGGGACGGTATCCTACGAGCAGTACTTC. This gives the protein CASSLVLGTVSYEQYF.

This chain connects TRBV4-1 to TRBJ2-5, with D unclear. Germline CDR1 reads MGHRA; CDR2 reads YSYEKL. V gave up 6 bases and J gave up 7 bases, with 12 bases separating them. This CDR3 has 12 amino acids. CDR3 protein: CASRLTPGTQYF. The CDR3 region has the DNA TGCGCCAGCAGACTAACTCCGGGGACCCAGTACTTC.

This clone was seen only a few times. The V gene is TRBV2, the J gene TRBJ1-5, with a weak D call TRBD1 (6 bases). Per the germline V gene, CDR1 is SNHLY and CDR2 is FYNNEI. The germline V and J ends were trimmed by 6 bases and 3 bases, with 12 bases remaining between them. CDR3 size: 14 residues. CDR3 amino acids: CASRATGTNQPQHF. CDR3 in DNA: TGTGCCAGCAGGGCAACAGGGACCAATCAGCCCCAGCATTTT.

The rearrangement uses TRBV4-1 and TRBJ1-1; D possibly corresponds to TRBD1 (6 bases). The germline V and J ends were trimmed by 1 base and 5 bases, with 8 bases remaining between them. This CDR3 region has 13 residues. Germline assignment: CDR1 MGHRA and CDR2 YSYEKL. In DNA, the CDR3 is TGCGCCAGCAGCCAAGTCCAGGGGACTGAAGCTTTCTTT. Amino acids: CASSQVQGTEAFF.

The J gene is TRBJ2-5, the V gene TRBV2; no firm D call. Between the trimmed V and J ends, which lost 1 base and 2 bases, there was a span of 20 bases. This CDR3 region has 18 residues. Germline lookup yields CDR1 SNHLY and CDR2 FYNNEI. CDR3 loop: CASSEGVGLGGAQETQYF. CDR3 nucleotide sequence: TGTGCCAGCAGTGAAGGTGTGGGTTTAGGTGGAGCACAAGAGACCCAGTACTTC.

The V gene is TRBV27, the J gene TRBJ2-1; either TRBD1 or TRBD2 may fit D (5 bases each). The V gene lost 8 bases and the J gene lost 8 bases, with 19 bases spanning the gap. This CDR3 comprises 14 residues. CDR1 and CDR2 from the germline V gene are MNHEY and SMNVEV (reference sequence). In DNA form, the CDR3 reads TGTGCCAGCGGTGGTGCTGGGGGTGGGGATGAGCAGTTCTTC. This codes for CASGGAGGGDEQFF.

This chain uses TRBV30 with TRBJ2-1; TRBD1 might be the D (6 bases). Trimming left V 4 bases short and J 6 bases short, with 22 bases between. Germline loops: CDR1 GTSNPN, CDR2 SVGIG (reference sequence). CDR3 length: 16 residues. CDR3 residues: CAWTPGHGTRGNEQFF. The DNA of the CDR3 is TGTGCCTGGACTCCGGGACACGGAACCAGGGGCAATGAGCAGTTCTTC. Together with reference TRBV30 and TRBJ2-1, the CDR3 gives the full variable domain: SQTIHQWPATLVQPVGSPLSLECTVEGTSNPNLYWYRQAAGRGLQLLFYSVGIGQISSEVPQNLSASRPQDRQFILSSKKLLLSDSGFYLCAWTPGHGTRGNEQFFGPGTRLTVL.

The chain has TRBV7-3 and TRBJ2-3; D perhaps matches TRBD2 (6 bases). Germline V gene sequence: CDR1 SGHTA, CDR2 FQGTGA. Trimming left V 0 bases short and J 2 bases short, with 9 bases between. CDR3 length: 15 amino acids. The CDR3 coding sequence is TGTGCCAGCAGCTTAACTGGGGGGTTCACAGATACGCAGTATTTT. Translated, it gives CASSLTGGFTDTQYF.

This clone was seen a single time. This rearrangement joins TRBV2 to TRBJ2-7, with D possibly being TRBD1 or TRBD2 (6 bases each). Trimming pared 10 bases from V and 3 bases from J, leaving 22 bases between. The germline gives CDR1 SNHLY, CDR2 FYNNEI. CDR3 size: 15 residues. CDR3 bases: TGTGCCACCCTAAGGGGGGCTGAGGAGAGCTACGAGCAGTACTTC. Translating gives CATLRGAEESYEQYF. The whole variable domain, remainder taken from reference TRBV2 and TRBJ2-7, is EPEVTQTPSHQVTQMGQEVILRCVPISNHLYFYWYRQILGQKVEFLVSFYNNEISEKSEIFDDQFSVERPDGSNFTLKIRSTKLEDSAMYFCATLRGAEESYEQYFGPGTRLTVT.

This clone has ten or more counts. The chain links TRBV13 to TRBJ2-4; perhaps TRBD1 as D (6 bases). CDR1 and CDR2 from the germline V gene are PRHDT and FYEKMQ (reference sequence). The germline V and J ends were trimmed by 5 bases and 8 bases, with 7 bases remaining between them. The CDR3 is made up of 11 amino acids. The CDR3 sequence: CASSGGDIQYF. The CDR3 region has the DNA TGTGCCAGCAGCGGGGGCGACATTCAGTACTTC.

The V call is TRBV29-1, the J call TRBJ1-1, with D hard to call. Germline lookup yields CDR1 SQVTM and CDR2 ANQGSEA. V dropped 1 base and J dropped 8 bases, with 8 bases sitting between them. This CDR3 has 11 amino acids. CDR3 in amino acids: CSVEAAGEAFF. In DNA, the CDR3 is TGCAGCGTTGAAGCGGCGGGAGAAGCTTTCTTT.

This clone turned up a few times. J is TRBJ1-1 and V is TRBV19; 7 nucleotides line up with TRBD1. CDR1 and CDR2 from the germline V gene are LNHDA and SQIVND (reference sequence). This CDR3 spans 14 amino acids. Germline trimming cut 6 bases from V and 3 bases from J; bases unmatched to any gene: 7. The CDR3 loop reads CASRYRGGDTEAFF. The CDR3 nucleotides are TGTGCCAGTAGATACAGGGGCGGCGACACTGAAGCTTTCTTT.

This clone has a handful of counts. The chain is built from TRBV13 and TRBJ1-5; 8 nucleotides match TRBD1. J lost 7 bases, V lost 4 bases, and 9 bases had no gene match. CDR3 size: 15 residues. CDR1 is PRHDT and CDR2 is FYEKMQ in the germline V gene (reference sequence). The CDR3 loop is CASSSGGQGYQPQHF. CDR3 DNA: TGTGCCAGCAGCTCCGGAGGACAGGGTTACCAGCCCCAGCATTTT.

The CDR3 bases are TGTGCCAGCAGCCCAGCTAGCCTCCAAGAGACCCAGTACTTC. Its translation: CASSPASLQETQYF. The rearrangement links TRBV7-9 to TRBJ2-5, with D perhaps matching TRBD2 (5 bases). This CDR3 comprises 14 residues. Per the germline V gene, CDR1 is SEHNR and CDR2 is FQNEAQ (reference sequence). Trimming removed 5 bases from V and 1 base from J, with 11 bases in between.

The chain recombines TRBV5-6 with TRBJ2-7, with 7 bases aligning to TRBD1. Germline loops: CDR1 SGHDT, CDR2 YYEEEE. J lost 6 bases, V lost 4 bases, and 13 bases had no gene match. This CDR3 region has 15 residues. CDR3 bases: TGTGCCAGCAGCCAACCGACAGGGAATGATTCCGAGCAGTACTTC. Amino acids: CASSQPTGNDSEQYF.

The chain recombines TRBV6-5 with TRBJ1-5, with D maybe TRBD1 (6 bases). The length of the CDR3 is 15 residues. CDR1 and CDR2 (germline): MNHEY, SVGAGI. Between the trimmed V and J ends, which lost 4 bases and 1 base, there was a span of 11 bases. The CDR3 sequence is CASSSQGGSNQPQHF. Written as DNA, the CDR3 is TGTGCCAGCAGTTCCCAAGGGGGAAGCAATCAGCCCCAGCATTTT.

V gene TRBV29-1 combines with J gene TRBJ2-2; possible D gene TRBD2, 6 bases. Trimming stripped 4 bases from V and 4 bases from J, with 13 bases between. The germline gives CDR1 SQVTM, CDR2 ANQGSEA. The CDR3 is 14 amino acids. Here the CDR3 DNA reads TGCAGCGTTGTGGGCAACGGGGGCACCGGGGAGCTGTTTTTT. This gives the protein CSVVGNGGTGELFF.